This is a list of T cell receptor beta chains from one sample in a study of human T cells and chemical hapten exposure. One entry per CDR3 protein results from TCRdb running MiXCR on the RACE reads. Here the sample spans around 360,000 distinct CDR3 sequences, about 6% being singletons. The material sequenced was whole blood, taken in connection with sensitization to the hapten diphenylcyclopropenone (DPC). The receptors derive from a woman between 18 and 29 years old with alopecia areata. Some clones in this sample may be carry-over from other donors' samples. Each CDR3 is given with its conserved first and last residue. The D gene is left open where the match is weak. Size is omitted from some rows. Given values are once, few, many or a class for expanded clones.

d_call	clone_size	cdr3_length	v_call	j_call	cdr3_aa	cdr3_nt
-	few	13	TRBV4-3	TRBJ1-1	CASSQTTDTEAFF	TGCGCCAGCAGCCAAACAACGGACACTGAAGCTTTCTTT
-	few	13	TRBV10-3	TRBJ2-7	CAISDSSAYEQYF	TGTGCCATCAGTGACAGTTCGGCCTACGAGCAGTACTTC
-	many	15	TRBV20-1	TRBJ2-2	CSANYFAGNTGELFF	TGCAGTGCCAATTATTTCGCAGGGAACACCGGGGAGCTGTTTTTT
-	few	15	TRBV7-9	TRBJ1-6	CASSPLGTYNSPLHF	TGTGCCAGCAGCCCCCTGGGGACCTATAATTCACCCCTCCACTTT
-	few	12	TRBV6-2/TRBV6-3	TRBJ2-3	CASSWDSDTQYF	TGTGCCAGCAGTTGGGATTCAGATACGCAGTATTTT
-	many	17	TRBV4-2	TRBJ1-5	CASSQGQAAGQDQPQHF	TGTGCCAGCAGCCAGGGGCAGGCCGCGGGTCAGGATCAGCCCCAGCATTTT
TRBD2	-	16	TRBV4-1	TRBJ2-1	CARSQRTAGRDNEQFF	TGCGCCAGGAGCCAGAGAACAGCGGGGAGAGACAATGAGCAGTTCTTC
-	few	16	TRBV11-2	TRBJ2-3	CASSPLKGGTTDTQYF	TGTGCCAGCAGCCCTCTTAAGGGAGGAACCACAGATACGCAGTATTTT
-	-	16	TRBV4-3	TRBJ2-1	CASSRSYGDPYNEQFF	TGCGCCAGCAGCCGGTCCTACGGGGACCCTTACAATGAGCAGTTCTTC
-	many	15	TRBV9	TRBJ1-4	CASSVSEIRGEKLFF	TGTGCCAGCAGCGTAAGTGAAATTCGAGGTGAAAAACTGTTTTTT
-	few	14	TRBV4-1	TRBJ2-5	CASSQSYPDGTQYF	TGCGCCAGCAGCCAGAGCTATCCCGACGGGACCCAGTACTTC
-	few	14	TRBV20-1	TRBJ1-4	CSARDYETNEKLFF	TGCAGTGCTAGAGATTATGAAACTAATGAAAAACTGTTTTTT
-	few	15	TRBV6-5	TRBJ1-6	CASSSQGPIGSPLHF	TGTGCCAGCAGTTCCCAGGGACCTATTGGGTCACCCCTCCACTTT
-	many	14	TRBV7-6	TRBJ1-1	CASSSGPRGTEAFF	TGTGCCAGCAGCTCAGGGCCAAGGGGCACTGAAGCTTTCTTT
TRBD1	few	17	TRBV19	TRBJ1-5	CASSILPDRASNQPQHF	TGTGCCAGTAGTATTTTGCCGGACAGGGCGAGCAATCAGCCCCAGCATTTT
-	many	19	TRBV6-5	TRBJ1-2	CASSYSPISRDLVAYGYTF	TGTGCCAGCAGTTACTCTCCGATTTCTAGGGACCTGGTCGCCTATGGCTACACCTTC
-	many	15	TRBV6-2/TRBV6-3	TRBJ1-1	CASTVGGSRNTEAFF	TGTGCCAGCACCGTAGGAGGCTCTCGGAACACTGAAGCTTTCTTT
-	few	16	TRBV7-9	TRBJ1-4	CASSLSWPASLEKLFF	TGTGCCAGCAGCTTATCCTGGCCGGCCTCCCTTGAAAAACTGTTTTTT
-	many	17	TRBV10-3	TRBJ2-1	CAISGPPSGWGTNEQFF	TGTGCCATCAGTGGACCCCCAAGCGGGTGGGGAACTAATGAGCAGTTCTTC
-	many	14	TRBV7-2	TRBJ1-1	CASSLRGQNTEAFF	TGTGCCAGCAGCTTGAGGGGCCAGAACACTGAAGCTTTCTTT
TRBD1	many	12	TRBV6-5	TRBJ1-1	CASVGQGAEAFF	TGTGCCAGCGTGGGACAGGGTGCTGAAGCTTTCTTT
-	few	14	TRBV5-1	TRBJ2-4	CASSLGVAKNIQYF	TGCGCCAGCAGCTTGGGGGTAGCCAAAAACATTCAGTACTTC
-	-	15	TRBV4-2	TRBJ2-7	CASSQVLAGPYEQNF	TGTGCCAGCAGCCAAGTCCTGGCAGGCCCCTACGAGCAGAACTTC
TRBD1	many	12	TRBV20-1	TRBJ1-2	CSARGQTYGYTF	TGCAGTGCTAGGGGACAGACCTATGGCTACACCTTC
TRBD1	many	14	TRBV20-1	TRBJ1-6	CSAAGDRGNSPLHF	TGCAGTGCCGCGGGGGACAGGGGGAATTCACCCCTCCACTTT
TRBD1	-	15	TRBV4-2	TRBJ1-4	CASSPYQGDNEKLFF	TGTGCCAGCAGCCCCTATCAGGGGGATAATGAAAAACTGTTTTTT
TRBD2	-	15	TRBV29-1	TRBJ2-1	CSVEVLAGVLDEQFF	TGCAGCGTTGAAGTACTAGCGGGGGTTTTGGATGAGCAGTTCTTC
-	many	13	TRBV5-5	TRBJ1-1	CASTRGPRTEAFF	TGTGCCAGCACCAGGGGACCGCGCACTGAAGCTTTCTTT
-	few	12	TRBV20-1	TRBJ2-7	CSARGRVHEQYF	TGCAGTGCTCGGGGTCGGGTCCACGAGCAGTACTTC
TRBD1	-	15	TRBV12-3/TRBV12-4	TRBJ2-1	CATTGLVGQGDEQFF	TGTGCCACGACTGGGCTGGTCGGCCAGGGGGATGAGCAGTTCTTC